The table lists the clone carrying this TCR beta chain with a few counts. Its antigen is undetermined. This sample is drawn from a study of response to subunit inactivated influenza vaccine. Looked up from germline, CDR1 is MNHNS and CDR2 is SASEGT. Trimming took off 5 bases at V and 1 base at J, with 11 bases between the two ends. The length of the CDR3 is 14 residues. Whole-study results and caveats: Few new T cells, the authors suggested, are recruited by each seasonal influenza vaccination.

A single record per CDR3 protein comes from TCRdb applying MiXCR to the RT-PCR reads. This sample yields roughly 650,000 distinct CDR3 sequences, of which approximately 14% are seen a single time; 6% to 9.5% belongs to the top ten. This sample comprised PBMCs from blood, obtained roughly 15 days before vaccination. This receptor was obtained from a man between 45 and 60 years old who received an inactivated influenza vaccine. This chain uses TRBV6-1 with TRBJ2-5; D ambiguous. The CDR3 DNA reads as TGTGCCAGCAGTCAGGATACCCTCCAAGAGACCCAGTACTTC. It yields the protein CASSQDTLQETQYF.